Following are 10 T cell receptor beta chains from one sample sequenced in a study of blood T cells in healthy people across ages. A J-beta primer mix and a sample-barcoded 5' primer were used in a second PCR of roughly 6 to 11 cycles. TCRdb independently ran MiXCR on the 5' RACE reads; one entry per CDR3 protein. This table has about 830,000 distinct CDR3 sequences, more than 45% appearing once. The source material was blood. These receptors were collected from a man aged 25 to 40 in good health.

The V call is TRBV11-2, the J call TRBJ2-5; D is perhaps TRBD1 (6 bases). The CDR3 is made up of 13 amino acids. The V end lost 3 bases, the J end lost 7 bases, and 12 bases lay between the germline ends. The germline gives CDR1 SGHAT, CDR2 FQNNGV. CDR3 nucleotide sequence: TGTGCCAGCAGCTTGGACAGCCAGCGGACCCAGTACTTC. This encodes CASSLDSQRTQYF.

As to this clonotype: An end of the junction does not agree with germline; a read error may underlie this. This rearrangement joins TRBV7-2 to TRBJ2-1; possible D gene TRBD2, 6 bases. Germline values: CDR1 SGHTA, CDR2 FQGNSA. This CDR3 region has 16 residues. CDR3 nucleotides: TGTGCCAGCAGCCCGCGTCCCGGGACTCTTTACAATGAGCAGTTCTTT. Residues: CASSPRPGTLYNEQFF.

This rearrangement joins TRBV29-1 to TRBJ2-1, with D possibly being TRBD1 or TRBD2 (5 bases each). V was trimmed by 4 bases and J by 5 bases, leaving 9 bases between them. This CDR3 is built from 12 residues. Germline lookup yields CDR1 SQVTM and CDR2 ANQGSEA. The CDR3 sequence is CSVAMGHNEQFF. The CDR3 DNA sequence: TGCAGCGTTGCCATGGGACACAATGAGCAGTTCTTC.

The chain joins TRBV20-1 to TRBJ2-3; 10 nucleotides agree with TRBD1. The germline gives CDR1 DFQATT, CDR2 SNEGSKA (reference sequence). The CDR3 runs to 15 residues. Trimming cost V 5 bases and J 3 bases; bases outside gene matches: 8. The DNA for the CDR3 is TGCAGTGCTCTACGACAGGGGGCAGGAACAGATACGCAGTATTTT. Translated, it gives CSALRQGAGTDTQYF.

This clonotype was counted many times. This sequence joins TRBV28 and TRBJ2-5; 12 bases fit TRBD1. Trimming cost V 5 bases and J 6 bases; bases outside gene matches: 10. The germline V gene encodes CDR1 MDHEN and CDR2 SYDVKM. The CDR3 extends over 16 amino acids. The CDR3 protein is CASSTPGTGGRKTQYF. The CDR3, as DNA: TGTGCCAGCAGTACACCCGGGACAGGGGGCCGAAAGACCCAGTACTTC. The full variable domain, rest sourced from reference TRBV28 and TRBJ2-5, is DVKVTQSSRYLVKRTGEKVFLECVQDMDHENMFWYRQDPGLGLRLIYFSYDVKMKEKGDIPEGYSVSREKKERFSLILESASTNQTSMYLCASSTPGTGGRKTQYFGPGTRLLVL.

The J gene is TRBJ1-2, the V gene TRBV3-1; D not resolved. V was cut by 5 bases and J by 1 base, with 14 bases left in between. The germline V gene encodes CDR1 LGHDT and CDR2 YNNKEL (reference sequence). This CDR3 is 15 amino acids long. CDR3 nucleotides: TGTGCCAGCAGCTCAAGGTCCAGCTTTAACTATGGCTACACCTTC. This translates into CASSSRSSFNYGYTF.

This chain connects TRBV6-5 to TRBJ1-2, with D possibly matching TRBD1 (5 bases). Germline values: CDR1 MNHEY, CDR2 SVGAGI. The CDR3 consists of 14 residues. Trimming shortened V by 6 bases and J by 9 bases, and 20 bases separated the two germline ends. In nucleotides, the CDR3 is TGTGCCAGCAGCGACCGGTGGGGCCTAGGACGCTACACCTTC. As protein: CASSDRWGLGRYTF.

This clonotype was seen a handful of times. The V call is TRBV12-3 or TRBV12-4, the J call TRBJ2-7; 12 bases agree with TRBD1. The CDR3 extends over 17 amino acids. Germline trimming cut 1 base from V and 3 bases from J; bases unmatched to any gene: 7. The CDR3 DNA is TGTGCCAGCAGTTTAGGCTCGGGACAGGGGGCCTTCTACGAGCAGTACTTC. This gives the protein CASSLGSGQGAFYEQYF.

There are a few counts of this clonotype. The rearrangement links TRBV27 to TRBJ1-4; D call uncertain. The length of the CDR3 is 17 residues. Trimming cost V 5 bases and J 7 bases, with 23 bases left between them. Per the germline V gene, CDR1 is MNHEY and CDR2 is SMNVEV (reference sequence). CDR3 amino acids: CASSPRGTPTVAEKLFF. DNA of the CDR3: TGTGCCAGCAGTCCCCGAGGAACCCCAACGGTGGCTGAAAAACTGTTTTTT.

The V call is TRBV12-5, the J call TRBJ2-1, with 8 bases lining up with TRBD2. This CDR3 is built from 15 residues. Germline V gives CDR1 LGHNT, CDR2 FRNRAP. The junction had 10 bases not matched to a gene; V was cut back by 6 bases and J by 6 bases. In DNA form, the CDR3 reads TGTGCTAGTGGCTTACTGGGGACTAGTCTCAATGAGCAGTTCTTC. Amino acids: CASGLLGTSLNEQFF. Variable domain in full (rest from reference TRBV12-5 and TRBJ2-1): DARVTQTPRHKVTEMGQEVTMRCQPILGHNTVFWYRQTMMQGLELLAYFRNRAPLDDSGMPKDRFSAEMPDATLATLKIQPSEPRDSAVYFCASGLLGTSLNEQFFGPGTRLTVL.